A single sample is the source of the 28 T cell receptor beta chains below, sequenced in a study of response to subunit inactivated influenza vaccine. MiXCR was run by TCRdb on the RT-PCR reads, yielding one entry per CDR3 protein. This sample has roughly 620,000 distinct CDR3 sequences; 11% occur once, and the top ten carry approximately 11%. Separately, the same data were catalogued under a study of T cells expressing NK-cell markers. From that second work: UMI-tagged 5'RACE template switching yielded the TCR beta cDNA.

Material: PBMCs from blood, obtained on the day of vaccination. The source is a man aged 45-60 years who received an inactivated influenza vaccine.

The rearrangement uses TRBV28 and TRBJ2-7, with TRBD2 matching 14 bases. Germline CDR1 is MDHEN and CDR2 is SYDVKM. The CDR3 loop spans 18 amino acids. V dropped 3 bases and J dropped 6; count of bases not matched to a gene: 13. The CDR3 region has the DNA TGTGCCAGCAGTTTGGCGCTACCCGGGACTAGCGGGAGATCCGAGCAGTACTTC. It encodes CASSLALPGTSGRSEQYF.

The rearrangement uses TRBV7-2 and TRBJ2-7, with TRBD2 identical over 10 bases. Germline V gene lookup returns CDR1 SGHTA and CDR2 FQGNSA. The CDR3 covers 16 residues. The J segment lost 3 bases and the V segment lost 1 base, leaving 6 bases of the junction unmatched. CDR3 protein: CASSLEVAGGFYEQYF. DNA of the CDR3: TGTGCCAGCAGCTTAGAAGTAGCGGGAGGATTCTACGAGCAGTACTTC.

This clonotype has only a few counts. The V gene is TRBV20-1, the J gene TRBJ2-1; D possibly corresponds to TRBD2 (6 bases). V lost 0 bases to trimming and J lost 16 bases, with 25 bases between them. The CDR3 is 15 residues long. Looked up from germline, CDR1 is DFQATT and CDR2 is SNEGSKA (reference sequence). DNA for the CDR3: TGCAGTGCTAGAGATTTCAGTTCGGGAGAACTAGCAATTTTCTTC. Protein sequence: CSARDFSSGELAIFF.

This clonotype was observed a few times. The chain is built from TRBV6-1 and TRBJ1-1, with D uncertain. Germline V CDR1 and CDR2: MNHNS, SASEGT. CDR3 length: 14 residues. V was shortened by 8 bases and J by 4 bases, with 17 bases between the two germline ends. The CDR3, as DNA: TGTGCCAGCGAGGCCCGGGATGCGGGCACTGAAGCTTTCTTT. Encoded protein: CASEARDAGTEAFF.

Many counts were recorded for this clonotype. The CDR3 is CASSVTGTSANTGELFF. The DNA of the CDR3 is TGTGCCAGCAGCGTAACCGGGACATCCGCGAACACCGGGGAGCTGTTTTTT. This sequence joins TRBV7-9 and TRBJ2-2; D is possibly TRBD1 (6 bases). Germline CDR1 SEHNR, CDR2 FQNEAQ (reference sequence). V lost 5 bases and J lost 0, with 16 bases in between. There are 17 residues in the CDR3.

This clonotype has just a few counts. The CDR3 spells CASSYSGTPNEKLFF. CDR3 bases: TGTGCCAGCAGTTATTCGGGGACTCCTAATGAAAAACTGTTTTTT. The V call is TRBV6-5, the J call TRBJ1-4, with D maybe TRBD1 (5 bases). Germline V gene lookup returns CDR1 MNHEY and CDR2 SVGAGI. V was shortened by 3 bases and J by 3 bases, with 11 bases between the two germline ends. The CDR3 contains 15 residues.

This clonotype was seen more than once but under ten times. The junction differs from germline at one of its ends, possibly a read error. The chain combines TRBV19 with TRBJ2-2; 7 positions agree with TRBD2. The germline gives CDR1 LNHDA, CDR2 SQIVND (reference sequence). The CDR3 length is 16 residues. CDR3 sequence reads: CVSSASGILNTGELFF. Here the CDR3 DNA reads TGTGTCAGTAGTGCGAGCGGGATCCTGAACACCGGGGAGCTGTTTTTT.

The chain has TRBV7-9 and TRBJ2-3; 12 nucleotides agree with TRBD2. The ends lost 7 bases at V and 3 bases at J; junction bases unmatched: 5. The CDR3 spans 15 residues. Per germline, CDR1 SEHNR and CDR2 FQNEAQ (reference sequence). The CDR3 DNA follows: TGTGCCAGCACCGCGACTAGCGGGAGAACAGATACGCAGTATTTT. Residues: CASTATSGRTDTQYF. Full variable domain (outside the CDR3, taken from reference TRBV7-9 and TRBJ2-3): DTGVSQNPRHKITKRGQNVTFRCDPISEHNRLYWYRQTLGQGPEFLTYFQNEAQLEKSRLLSDRFSAERPKGSFSTLEIQRTEQGDSAMYLCASTATSGRTDTQYFGPGTRLTVL.

This clonotype was seen repeatedly, ten times or more. This rearrangement joins TRBV20-1 to TRBJ1-6; D is unclear. V was cut by 3 bases and J by 9 bases, with 15 bases left in between. Germline-derived CDR1 and CDR2 are DFQATT and SNEGSKA (reference sequence). The CDR3 has 14 residues. Here the CDR3 reads CSASLVGPGSPLHF. The DNA of the CDR3 is TGCAGTGCTAGTCTAGTGGGTCCGGGTTCACCCCTCCACTTT.

The V and J genes are TRBV15 and TRBJ2-2, with D possibly being TRBD1 (6 bases). CDR3 size: 17 residues. Looked up from germline, CDR1 is LNHNV and CDR2 is YYDKDF (reference sequence). Trimming left V 5 bases short and J 0 bases short, with 16 bases between. CDR3 in DNA: TGTGCCACCAGCGGGGGACACGAGAAGCCGAACACCGGGGAGCTGTTTTTT. It translates to CATSGGHEKPNTGELFF.

This clonotype was seen at least ten times. V and J are TRBV5-1 and TRBJ2-3; TRBD1 agrees at 7 bases. The CDR3 has 15 residues. Germline CDR1 SGHRS, CDR2 YFSETQ. Losses at the gene ends were 6 bases for V and 2 bases for J; bases not matched to a gene: 9. The CDR3 coding sequence is TGCGCCAGCAAGGTTACAGGGGACCTCACAGATACGCAGTATTTT. This gives the protein CASKVTGDLTDTQYF.

In its sample, this clonotype was seen many times. The chain uses TRBV29-1 and TRBJ1-2; 8 bases line up with TRBD1. The CDR3 runs 13 residues. CDR1 and CDR2 (germline): SQVTM, ANQGSEA. The junction had 7 bases not matched to a gene; V was cut back by 6 bases and J by 4 bases. CDR3 amino acids: CSVLGQGFYGYTF. The DNA for the CDR3 is TGCAGCGTCCTTGGACAGGGCTTCTATGGCTACACCTTC.

The rearrangement joins TRBV20-1 to TRBJ2-3; D is possibly TRBD1 (5 bases). Germline CDR1 is DFQATT and CDR2 is SNEGSKA (reference sequence). V was pared by 3 bases and J by 1 base, with 11 bases between. The CDR3 has 14 amino acids. The CDR3 sequence is CSASPAGRTDTQYF. The CDR3 DNA sequence: TGCAGTGCTAGTCCGGCAGGGCGCACAGATACGCAGTATTTT.

V usage is TRBV5-5 and J usage is TRBJ2-7; possibly TRBD2 for D (6 bases). CDR1 is SGHKS and CDR2 is YYEKEE in the germline V gene (reference sequence). CDR3 size: 13 residues. V dropped 4 bases and J dropped 5 bases, with 13 bases sitting between them. CDR3 nucleotide sequence: TGTGCCAGCAGCCGACTAGAACTTCACGAGCAGTACTTC. It yields the protein CASSRLELHEQYF.

This chain connects TRBV5-1 to TRBJ2-3, with 7 bases identical to TRBD2. V was pared by 2 bases and J by 3 bases, with 6 bases of the junction left unmatched. This CDR3 is 15 amino acids long. From germline, CDR1 is SGHRS and CDR2 YFSETQ. CDR3 region: CASSLREDGTDTQYF. CDR3 coding DNA: TGCGCCAGCAGCTTACGGGAGGACGGGACAGATACGCAGTATTTT.

The rearrangement links TRBV28 to TRBJ2-1; 9 bases align to TRBD2. Germline assignment: CDR1 MDHEN and CDR2 SYDVKM. There are 14 residues in the CDR3. V gave up 6 bases and J gave up 6 bases; unmatched junction bases: 6. CDR3 region: CASSSLAGVNEQFF. Written as DNA, the CDR3 is TGTGCCAGCAGCTCCTTAGCGGGAGTCAATGAGCAGTTCTTC.

At least ten counts were recorded for this clonotype. The chain has TRBV6-5 and TRBJ2-7; D ambiguous. V lost 2 bases and J 2 bases, leaving 13 bases between the germline ends. The CDR3 loop spans 15 amino acids. Germline lookup yields CDR1 MNHEY and CDR2 SVGAGI. As DNA, the CDR3 is TGTGCCAGCAGTTACGGGTTTGGGAATACCTACGAGCAGTACTTC. It codes for CASSYGFGNTYEQYF.

This clonotype was detected a few times. The V and J genes are TRBV12-3 or TRBV12-4 and TRBJ2-1; TRBD2 aligns across 7 bases. J gave up 6 bases and V 10 bases, and 9 bases lay outside the gene matches. The CDR3 sequence is 13 residues long. The CDR3 sequence: CATTPGGLNEQFF. CDR3 coding DNA: TGTGCCACCACACCGGGGGGACTCAATGAGCAGTTCTTC.

This clonotype was detected ten times or more. The chain recombines TRBV3-1 with TRBJ2-1, with 9 bases that match TRBD1. This CDR3 has 16 residues. Unmatched junction bases numbered 9, after V lost 4 bases and J lost 5 bases. Germline V CDR1 and CDR2: LGHDT, YNNKEL (reference sequence). This CDR3 is CASSRSTGGFDNEQFF. The CDR3 nucleotides read TGTGCCAGCAGCCGTAGTACAGGGGGCTTCGACAATGAGCAGTTCTTC.

This clonotype was seen ten or more times. The chain employs TRBV9 and TRBJ2-5; 13 nucleotides line up with TRBD2. Looked up from germline, CDR1 is SGDLS and CDR2 is YYNGEE. Losses at the gene ends were 0 bases for V and 5 bases for J; bases not matched to a gene: 19. The CDR3 is 21 residues long. CDR3 loop: CASSVGLGGLAGLPPRETQYF. CDR3 nucleotide sequence: TGTGCCAGCAGCGTAGGTCTAGGGGGACTAGCGGGACTCCCCCCCCGGGAGACCCAGTACTTC.

The table lists this clonotype with a few counts. The chain recombines TRBV4-3 with TRBJ1-5, with D tentatively TRBD1 (5 bases). CDR3 length equals 15 residues. The V gene's germline CDR1 is LGHNA and CDR2 YSLEER. V shed 0 bases and J shed 11 bases, with 17 bases lying between them. The DNA for the CDR3 is TGCGCCAGCAGCCAAGATCTTGGGGGTCTAGGAGCCCAGCATTTT. It encodes CASSQDLGGLGAQHF.

This clonotype was found a few times. The V and J genes are TRBV29-1 and TRBJ1-1; TRBD1 might be the D (5 bases). The CDR3 sequence is 12 residues long. V was trimmed by 1 base and J by 4 bases, leaving 7 bases between them. CDR1 and CDR2 from the germline V gene are SQVTM and ANQGSEA. The CDR3 region is CSVEAGGTEAFF. The CDR3 bases are TGCAGCGTTGAAGCGGGGGGCACTGAAGCTTTCTTT. The full variable domain, in which reference TRBV29-1 and TRBJ1-1 provide the parts outside the CDR3, is SAVISQKPSRDICQRGTSLTIQCQVDSQVTMMFWYRQQPGQSLTLIATANQGSEATYESGFVIDKFPISRPNLTFSTLTVSNMSPEDSSIYLCSVEAGGTEAFFGQGTRLTVV.

This clonotype was counted a few times. V gene TRBV24-1 combines with J gene TRBJ2-7, with a tentative D call TRBD1 (5 bases). This CDR3 has 12 residues. Germline V gene sequence: CDR1 KGHDR, CDR2 SFDVKD. Trimming took off 7 bases at V and 0 bases at J, with 6 bases between the two ends. This CDR3 reads CATRDNSYEQYF. CDR3 nucleotides: TGTGCCACCAGGGACAACTCCTACGAGCAGTACTTC.

In its sample, this clonotype was seen a few times. The chain carries TRBV7-2 and TRBJ2-3, with D possibly being TRBD2 (5 bases). The CDR3 extends over 14 amino acids. Looked up from germline, CDR1 is SGHTA and CDR2 is FQGNSA. Trimming stripped 2 bases from V and 2 bases from J, with 8 bases between. The CDR3 region is CASSLSRDTDTQYF. The DNA for the CDR3 is TGTGCCAGCAGCTTAAGCCGGGACACAGATACGCAGTATTTT.

This clonotype has just a few counts. The chain's CDR3 is CSARGGQGAYNEQFF. CDR3 sequence (DNA): TGCAGTGCTAGGGGAGGACAGGGGGCCTACAATGAGCAGTTCTTC. This chain connects TRBV20-1 to TRBJ2-1; 10 bases are a match to TRBD1. Per germline, CDR1 DFQATT and CDR2 SNEGSKA (reference sequence). The CDR3 spans 15 residues. V dropped 3 bases and J dropped 2; count of bases not matched to a gene: 4.

This clonotype has just a few counts. The rearrangement joins TRBV7-2 to TRBJ2-2; a possible D gene is TRBD1 (6 bases). Trimming left V 5 bases short and J 0 bases short, with 16 bases between. Germline assignment: CDR1 SGHTA and CDR2 FQGNSA. CDR3 length equals 17 residues. DNA of the CDR3: TGTGCCAGCAGCCCCAGAACCGGGACAACGAACACCGGGGAGCTGTTTTTT. It translates to CASSPRTGTTNTGELFF.

This chain links TRBV9 with TRBJ2-2; D gene unclear. The germline gives CDR1 SGDLS, CDR2 YYNGEE. The CDR3 has 14 residues. Deletions cut 6 bases from V and 0 bases from J, with 9 bases between. CDR3 in DNA: TGTGCCAGCATGAGGCAGGCGAACACCGGGGAGCTGTTTTTT. The encoded protein is CASMRQANTGELFF.

The chain employs TRBV5-1 and TRBJ2-5; 7 bases match TRBD2. This CDR3 has 17 amino acids. The germline V gene encodes CDR1 SGHRS and CDR2 YFSETQ. The ends lost 0 bases at V and 1 base at J; junction bases unmatched: 9. DNA of the CDR3: TGCGCCAGCAGCTTGGCTCGCGGCGGGAGAGCCCAAGAGACCCAGTACTTC. Translation: CASSLARGGRAQETQYF.